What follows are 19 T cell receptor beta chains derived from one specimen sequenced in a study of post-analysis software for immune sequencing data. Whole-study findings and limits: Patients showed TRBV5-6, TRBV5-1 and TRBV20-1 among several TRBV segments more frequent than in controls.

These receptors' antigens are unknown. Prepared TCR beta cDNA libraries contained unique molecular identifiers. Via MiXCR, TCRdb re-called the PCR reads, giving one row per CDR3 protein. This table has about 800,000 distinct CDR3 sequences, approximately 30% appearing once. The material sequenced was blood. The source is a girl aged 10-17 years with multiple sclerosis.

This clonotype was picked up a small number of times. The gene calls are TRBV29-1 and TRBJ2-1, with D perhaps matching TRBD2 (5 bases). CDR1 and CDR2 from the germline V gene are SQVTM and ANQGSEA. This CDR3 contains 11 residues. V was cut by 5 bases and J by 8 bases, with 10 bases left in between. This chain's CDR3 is CSVSLRDEQFF. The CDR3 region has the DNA TGCAGCGTTTCGCTGAGGGATGAGCAGTTCTTC.

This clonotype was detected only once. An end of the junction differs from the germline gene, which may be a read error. CDR3: CASSEWTAEYF. In DNA, the CDR3 is TGTGCCAGTAGTGAGTGGACCGCGGAGTACTTC. V gene TRBV25-1 combines with J gene TRBJ2-5, with D unclear. The V gene's germline CDR1 is MGHDK and CDR2 SYGVNS. CDR3 length: 11 amino acids.

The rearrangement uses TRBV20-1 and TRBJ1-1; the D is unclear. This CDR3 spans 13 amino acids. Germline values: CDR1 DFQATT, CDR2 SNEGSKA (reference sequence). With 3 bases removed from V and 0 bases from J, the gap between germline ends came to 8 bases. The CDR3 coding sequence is TGCAGTGCTAGGATGGCCCTGAACACTGAAGCTTTCTTT. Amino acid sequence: CSARMALNTEAFF.

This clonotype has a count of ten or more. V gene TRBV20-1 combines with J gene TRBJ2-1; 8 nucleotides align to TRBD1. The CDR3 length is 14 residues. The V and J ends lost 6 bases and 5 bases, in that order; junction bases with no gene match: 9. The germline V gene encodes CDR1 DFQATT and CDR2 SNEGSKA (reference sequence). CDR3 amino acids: CSATTGDVHNEQFF. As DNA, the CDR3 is TGCAGTGCAACGACAGGGGATGTCCACAATGAGCAGTTCTTC.

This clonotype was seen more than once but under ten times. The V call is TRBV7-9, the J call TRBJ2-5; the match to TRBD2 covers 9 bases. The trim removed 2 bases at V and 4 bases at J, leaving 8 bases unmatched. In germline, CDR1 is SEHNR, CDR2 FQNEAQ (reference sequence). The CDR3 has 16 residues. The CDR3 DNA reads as TGTGCCAGCAGCTTAATCGGCGGGGGGGAAGGAGAGACCCAGTACTTC. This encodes CASSLIGGGEGETQYF.

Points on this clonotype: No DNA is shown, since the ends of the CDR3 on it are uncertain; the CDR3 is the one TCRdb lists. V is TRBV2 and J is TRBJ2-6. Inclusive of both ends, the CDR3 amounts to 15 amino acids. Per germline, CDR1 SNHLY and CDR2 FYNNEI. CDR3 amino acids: CASSDVGLGANVPTF.

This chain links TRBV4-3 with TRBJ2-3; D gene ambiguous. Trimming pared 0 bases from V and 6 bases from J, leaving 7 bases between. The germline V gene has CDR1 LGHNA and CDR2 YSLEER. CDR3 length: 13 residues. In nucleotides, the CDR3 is TGCGCCAGCAGCCAAGACGTCTGCGATACGCAGTATTTT. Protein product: CASSQDVCDTQYF.

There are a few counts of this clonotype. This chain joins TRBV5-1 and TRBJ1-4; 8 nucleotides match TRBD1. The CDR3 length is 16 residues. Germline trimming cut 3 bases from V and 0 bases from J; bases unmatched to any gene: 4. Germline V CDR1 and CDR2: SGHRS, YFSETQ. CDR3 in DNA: TGCGCCAGCAGCTCAGGGGGCAGAGCAACTAATGAAAAACTGTTTTTT. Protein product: CASSSGGRATNEKLFF.

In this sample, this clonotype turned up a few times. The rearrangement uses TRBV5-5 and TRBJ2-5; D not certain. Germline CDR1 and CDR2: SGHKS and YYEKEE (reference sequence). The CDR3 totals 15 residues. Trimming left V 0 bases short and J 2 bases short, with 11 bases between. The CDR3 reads CASSLVLGVQETQYF. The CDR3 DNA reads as TGTGCCAGCAGCTTGGTGCTCGGTGTTCAAGAGACCCAGTACTTC.

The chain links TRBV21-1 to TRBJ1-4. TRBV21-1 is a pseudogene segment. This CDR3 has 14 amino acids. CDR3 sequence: CASKSQEGSEKLFF. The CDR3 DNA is TGTGCCAGCAAAAGTCAGGAAGGTAGCGAAAAACTGTTTTTT.

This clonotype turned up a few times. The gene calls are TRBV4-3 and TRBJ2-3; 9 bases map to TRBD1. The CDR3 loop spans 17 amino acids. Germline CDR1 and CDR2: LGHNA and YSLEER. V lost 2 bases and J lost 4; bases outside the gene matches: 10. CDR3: CASSQRTGERLADTQYF. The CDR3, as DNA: TGCGCCAGCAGCCAAAGGACAGGGGAAAGACTAGCAGATACGCAGTATTTT.

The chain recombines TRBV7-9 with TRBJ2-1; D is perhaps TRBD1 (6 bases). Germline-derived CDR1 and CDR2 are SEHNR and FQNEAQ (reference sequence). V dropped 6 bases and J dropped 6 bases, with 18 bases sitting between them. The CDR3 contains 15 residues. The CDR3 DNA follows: TGTGCCAGCAGTTTTCTCCCTTCAGGGGCCAATGAGCAGTTCTTC. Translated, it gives CASSFLPSGANEQFF.

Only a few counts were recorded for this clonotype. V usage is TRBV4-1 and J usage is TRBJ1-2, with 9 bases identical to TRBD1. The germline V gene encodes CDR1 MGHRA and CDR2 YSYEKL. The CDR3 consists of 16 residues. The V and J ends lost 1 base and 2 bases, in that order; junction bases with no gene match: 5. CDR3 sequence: CASSQGGQGMNYGYTF. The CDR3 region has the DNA TGCGCCAGCAGCCAAGGGGGACAGGGAATGAACTATGGCTACACCTTC.

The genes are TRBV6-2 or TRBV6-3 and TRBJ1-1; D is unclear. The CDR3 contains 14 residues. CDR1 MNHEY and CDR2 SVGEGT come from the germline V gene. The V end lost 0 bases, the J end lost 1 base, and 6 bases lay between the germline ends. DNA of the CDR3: TGTGCCAGCAGTTACTCTCTCGAGAACACTGAAGCTTTCTTT. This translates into CASSYSLENTEAFF.

In DNA form, the CDR3 reads TGTGCCAGCACCCAGACCGAGAACACTGAAGCTTTCTTT. Its translation is CASTQTENTEAFF. The chain is built from TRBV3-1 and TRBJ1-1; D is ambiguous. The length of the CDR3 is 13 residues. V was trimmed by 7 bases and J by 1 base, leaving 10 bases between them. The V gene's germline CDR1 is LGHDT and CDR2 YNNKEL (reference sequence).

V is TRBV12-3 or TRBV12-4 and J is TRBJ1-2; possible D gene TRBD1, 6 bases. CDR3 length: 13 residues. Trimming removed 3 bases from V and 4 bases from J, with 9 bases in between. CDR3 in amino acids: CASSFRGAYGYTF. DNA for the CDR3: TGTGCCAGCAGTTTTCGGGGGGCCTATGGCTACACCTTC.

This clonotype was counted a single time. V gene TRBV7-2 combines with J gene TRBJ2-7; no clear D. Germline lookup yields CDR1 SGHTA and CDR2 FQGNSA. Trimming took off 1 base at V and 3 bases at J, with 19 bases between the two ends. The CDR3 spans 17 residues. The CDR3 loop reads CASSLDPAHSVRYEQYF. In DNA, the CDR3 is TGTGCCAGCAGCTTAGATCCCGCCCACTCTGTGCGCTACGAGCAGTACTTC.

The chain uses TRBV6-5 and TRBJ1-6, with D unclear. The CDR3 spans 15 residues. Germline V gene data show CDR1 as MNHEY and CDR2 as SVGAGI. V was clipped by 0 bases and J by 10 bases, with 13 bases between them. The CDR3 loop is CASSYSNRGLSPLHF. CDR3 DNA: TGTGCCAGCAGTTACTCGAACCGAGGATTATCACCCCTCCACTTT.

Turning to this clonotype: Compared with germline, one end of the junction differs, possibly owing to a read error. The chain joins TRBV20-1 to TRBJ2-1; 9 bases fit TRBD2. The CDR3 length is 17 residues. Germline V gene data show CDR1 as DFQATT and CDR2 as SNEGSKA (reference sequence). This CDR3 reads CSASARLAASSYNGQFF. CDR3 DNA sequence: TGCAGTGCTAGCGCCAGACTAGCGGCAAGCTCCTACAATGGGCAGTTCTTC.